The T cell receptor beta chain under discussion was sequenced for a study of response to subunit inactivated influenza vaccine. This clonotype was detected a few times. What it recognizes is unknown. TCRdb re-analysed the RT-PCR reads in MiXCR, keeping a single row per CDR3 protein. The profile covers 630,000 or so distinct CDR3 sequences, with about a sixth appearing a single time and around 10% taken by the ten largest. The CDR3 runs 12 residues. V lost 3 bases and J lost 3, with 6 bases in between. Germline V gene sequence: CDR1 LGHDT, CDR2 YNNKEL (reference sequence). Notes on the study in general: The authors put forward the suggestion that each seasonal influenza vaccination may bring in only a limited number of new T cells.

V is TRBV3-1 and J is TRBJ2-7, with D unresolved. This TCR was sampled from a man aged 50 or older who received an inactivated influenza vaccine. Sequenced material: PBMCs from blood, taken roughly 12 days after vaccination. CDR3 sequence: CASSQRHYEQYF. CDR3 DNA: TGTGCCAGCAGCCAGAGACACTACGAGCAGTACTTC.